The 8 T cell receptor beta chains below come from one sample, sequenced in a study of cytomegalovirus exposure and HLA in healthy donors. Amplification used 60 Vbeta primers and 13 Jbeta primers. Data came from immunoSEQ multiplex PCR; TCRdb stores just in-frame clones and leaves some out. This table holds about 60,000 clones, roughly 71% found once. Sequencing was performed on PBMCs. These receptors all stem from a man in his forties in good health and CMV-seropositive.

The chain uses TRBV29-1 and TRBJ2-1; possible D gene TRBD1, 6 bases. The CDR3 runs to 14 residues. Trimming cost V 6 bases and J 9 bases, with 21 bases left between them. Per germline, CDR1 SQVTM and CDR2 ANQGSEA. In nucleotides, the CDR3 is TGCAGCGTCGATGGACAGCAACGGTTTACTGAGCAGTTCTTC. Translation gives CSVDGQQRFTEQFF.

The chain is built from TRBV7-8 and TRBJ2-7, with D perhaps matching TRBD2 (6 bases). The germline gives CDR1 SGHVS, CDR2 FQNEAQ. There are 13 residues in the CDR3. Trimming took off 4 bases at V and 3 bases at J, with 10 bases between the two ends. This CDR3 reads CASSSGLFYEQYF. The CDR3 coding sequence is TGTGCCAGCAGCTCGGGACTCTTCTACGAGCAGTACTTC. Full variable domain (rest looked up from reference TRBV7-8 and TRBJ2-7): GAGVSQSPRYKVAKRGQDVALRCDPISGHVSLFWYQQALGQGPEFLTYFQNEAQLDKSGLPSDRFFAERPEGSVSTLKIQRTQQEDSAVYLCASSSGLFYEQYFGPGTRLTVT.

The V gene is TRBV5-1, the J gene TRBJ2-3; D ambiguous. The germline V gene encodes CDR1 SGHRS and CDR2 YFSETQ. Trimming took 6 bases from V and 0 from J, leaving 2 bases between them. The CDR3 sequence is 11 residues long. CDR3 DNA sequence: TGCGCCAGCACTAGCACAGATACGCAGTATTTT. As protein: CASTSTDTQYF. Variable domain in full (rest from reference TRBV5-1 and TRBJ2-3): KAGVTQTPRYLIKTRGQQVTLSCSPISGHRSVSWYQQTPGQGLQFLFEYFSETQRNKGNFPGRFSGRQFSNSRSEMNVSTLELGDSALYLCASTSTDTQYFGPGTRLTVL.

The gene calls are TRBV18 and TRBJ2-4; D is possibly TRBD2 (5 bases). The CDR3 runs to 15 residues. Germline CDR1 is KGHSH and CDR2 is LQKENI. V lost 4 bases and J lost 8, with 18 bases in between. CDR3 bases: TGTGCCAGCTCACTCTTGGCTAGGACGAGGGACATTCAGTACTTC. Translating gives CASSLLARTRDIQYF.

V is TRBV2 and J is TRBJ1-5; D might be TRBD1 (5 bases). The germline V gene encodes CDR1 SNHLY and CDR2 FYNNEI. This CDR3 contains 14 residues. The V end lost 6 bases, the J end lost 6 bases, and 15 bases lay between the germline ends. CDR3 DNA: TGTGCCAGCAGGGGGGACCAGGGAGGTCAGCCCCAGCATTTT. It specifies CASRGDQGGQPQHF.

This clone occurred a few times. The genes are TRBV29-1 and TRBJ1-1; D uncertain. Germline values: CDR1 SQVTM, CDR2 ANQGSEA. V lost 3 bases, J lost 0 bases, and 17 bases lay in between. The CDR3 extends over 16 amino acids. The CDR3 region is CSVDGARGTMNTEAFF. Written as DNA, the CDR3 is TGCAGCGTTGATGGAGCCCGGGGAACTATGAACACTGAAGCTTTCTTT.

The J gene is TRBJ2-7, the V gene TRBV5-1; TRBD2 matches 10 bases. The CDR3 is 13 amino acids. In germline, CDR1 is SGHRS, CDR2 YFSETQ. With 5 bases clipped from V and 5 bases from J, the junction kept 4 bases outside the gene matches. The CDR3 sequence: CASRSGLANEQYF. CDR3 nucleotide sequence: TGCGCCAGCAGATCGGGACTAGCGAACGAGCAGTACTTC.

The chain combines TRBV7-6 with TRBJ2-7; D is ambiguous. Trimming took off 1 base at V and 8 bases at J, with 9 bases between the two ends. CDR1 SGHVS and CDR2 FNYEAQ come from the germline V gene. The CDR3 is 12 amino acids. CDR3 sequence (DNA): TGTGCCAGCAGCTTAGACCTGGGCCAGCAGTACTTC. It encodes CASSLDLGQQYF.